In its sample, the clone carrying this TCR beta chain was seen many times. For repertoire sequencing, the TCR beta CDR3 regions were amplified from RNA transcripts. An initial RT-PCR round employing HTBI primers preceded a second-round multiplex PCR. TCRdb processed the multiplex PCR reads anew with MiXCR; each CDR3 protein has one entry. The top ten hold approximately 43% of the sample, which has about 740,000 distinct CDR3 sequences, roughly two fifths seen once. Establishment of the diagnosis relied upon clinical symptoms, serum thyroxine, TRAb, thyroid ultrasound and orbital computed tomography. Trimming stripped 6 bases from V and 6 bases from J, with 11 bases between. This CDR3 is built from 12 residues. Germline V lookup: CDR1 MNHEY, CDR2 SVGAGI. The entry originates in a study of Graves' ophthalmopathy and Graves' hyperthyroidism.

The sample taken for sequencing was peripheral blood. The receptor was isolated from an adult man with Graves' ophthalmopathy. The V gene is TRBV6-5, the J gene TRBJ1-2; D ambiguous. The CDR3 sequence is CASSTGFHGYTF. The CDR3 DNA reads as TGTGCCAGCAGCACGGGGTTTCATGGCTACACCTTC.